This T cell receptor beta chain came from a study of CD8 T cells in Susac syndrome. Relapsing-remitting disease, either stable or active, was present in the multiple sclerosis controls, who were treatment-naive patients. Both CD4+ and CD8+ T cells were negatively isolated, and TEMRA cells underwent FACS enrichment. Reverse transcription of about 0.45 to 1 ug RNA was carried out with random hexamers. Amplification of TCR beta CDR3 used immunoSEQ multiplex PCR across 54 Vbeta and 13 Jbeta. TCRdb processed the immunoSEQ multiplex PCR reads anew with MiXCR; each CDR3 protein has one entry. The profile shows about 430,000 distinct CDR3 sequences, approximately 89% of them singletons. This receptor was obtained from a human donor with multiple sclerosis. Source material: CD8+ T cells from PBMCs.

The CDR3 sequence is CASRDTNQPQHF. The CDR3, as DNA: TGTGCCAGCAGGGACACTAATCAGCCCCAGCATTTT. The chain has TRBV12-3 or TRBV12-4 and TRBJ1-5, with D possibly being TRBD1 (5 bases). V lost 6 bases and J 4 bases, leaving 7 bases between the germline ends. The CDR3 is 12 amino acids.